The 30 T cell receptor beta chains presented below share a single source sample, sequenced in a study of shared clonotypes between healthy human individuals. Method: immunoSEQ multiplex PCR; TCRdb's copy keeps in-frame clones and lacks some. The data show around 2.3 million clones, about 94% seen once. The sample taken for sequencing was naive CD4+ T cells sorted from blood. The sample's subset: CD45RA+ positively selected. The source of these receptors is a man between 18 and 35 years old in good health.

The chain is built from TRBV19 and TRBJ2-1, with 13 nucleotides matching TRBD2. The J segment lost 8 bases and the V segment lost 5 bases, leaving 6 bases of the junction unmatched. Germline V gives CDR1 LNHDA, CDR2 SQIVND (reference sequence). The CDR3 spans 15 residues. CDR3 nucleotide sequence: TGTGCCAGTAGTTTAGGACTAGCGGGGGTGGATGAGCAGTTCTTC. Protein: CASSLGLAGVDEQFF. The full variable domain, with the rest looked up from reference TRBV19 and TRBJ2-1, is DGGITQSPKYLFRKEGQNVTLSCEQNLNHDAMYWYRQDPGQGLRLIYYSQIVNDFQKGDIAEGYSVSREKKESFPLTVTSAQKNPTAFYLCASSLGLAGVDEQFFGPGTRLTVL.

In the case of this clone: The junction departs from germline at one end; a sequencing error may be responsible. V usage is TRBV18 and J usage is TRBJ2-7; no firm D call. This CDR3 contains 13 residues. Germline CDR1 reads KGHSH; CDR2 reads LQKENI. In DNA form, the CDR3 reads TGTGCCAGCTCTCCACATCAGATCTACGAGCAGTACTTC. This encodes CASSPHQIYEQYF.

To note about this clone: This sample includes further DNA sequences coding for the same CDR3. V gene TRBV7-3 combines with J gene TRBJ1-1, with D unclear. The CDR3 has 13 residues. With 2 bases removed from V and 0 bases from J, the gap between germline ends came to 4 bases. The germline V gene encodes CDR1 SGHTA and CDR2 FQGTGA. The CDR3 coding sequence is TGTGCCAGCAGCTTACTTATGAACACTGAAGCTTTCTTT. It yields the protein CASSLLMNTEAFF.

The V and J genes are TRBV28 and TRBJ1-6; a weak D match, TRBD1 (6 bases). V lost 6 bases, J lost 5 bases, and 8 bases lay in between. In germline, CDR1 is MDHEN, CDR2 SYDVKM. CDR3 length: 13 amino acids. CDR3 sequence reads: CASSRDNNSPLHF. The CDR3 DNA sequence: TGTGCCAGCAGCAGGGACAATAATTCACCCCTCCACTTT.

V usage is TRBV6-5 and J usage is TRBJ2-7; D uncertain. The CDR3 spans 13 residues. The germline V gene encodes CDR1 MNHEY and CDR2 SVGAGI. Trimming removed 5 bases from V and 0 bases from J, with 8 bases in between. CDR3 loop: CASSKSSSYEQYF. CDR3 DNA: TGTGCCAGCAGTAAAAGCAGCTCCTACGAGCAGTACTTC.

V is TRBV30 and J is TRBJ1-1; tentatively, D is TRBD1 (6 bases). Trimming shortened V by 3 bases and J by 0 bases, and 14 bases separated the two germline ends. Germline V CDR1 and CDR2: GTSNPN, SVGIG (reference sequence). This CDR3 region has 15 residues. The CDR3 here is CAWRRGGQMNTEAFF. The CDR3 DNA is TGTGCCTGGAGGAGAGGTGGACAGATGAACACTGAAGCTTTCTTT.

J is TRBJ2-1 and V is TRBV2, with TRBD2 identical over 9 bases. J was trimmed by 0 bases and V by 4 bases; bases with no gene match: 7. This CDR3 contains 17 residues. Germline lookup yields CDR1 SNHLY and CDR2 FYNNEI. The CDR3 reads CASSGTSENNSYNEQFF. CDR3 bases: TGTGCCAGCAGTGGGACTAGCGAAAATAACTCCTACAATGAGCAGTTCTTC.

This clone was counted a single time. The chain recombines TRBV5-1 with TRBJ2-1; TRBD2 aligns across 8 bases. The germline V gene encodes CDR1 SGHRS and CDR2 YFSETQ. The V segment lost 5 bases and the J segment 0 bases; nucleotides outside the gene matches: 4. This CDR3 comprises 15 residues. The CDR3 DNA reads as TGCGCCAGCAGTTTTAGCGGGGACTCCTACAATGAGCAGTTCTTC. This sequence encodes CASSFSGDSYNEQFF.

The J gene is TRBJ2-1, the V gene TRBV5-1; TRBD1 aligns across 7 bases. V trimming: 0 bases; J trimming: 8 bases; junction bases outside the gene matches: 8. CDR1 is SGHRS, CDR2 YFSETQ, per germline. The CDR3 length is 15 residues. The CDR3: CASSLGGQSTDEQFF. The DNA for the CDR3 is TGCGCCAGCAGCTTGGGGGGACAGTCGACCGATGAGCAGTTCTTC.

The chain employs TRBV5-1 and TRBJ1-2; possible D gene TRBD1, 6 bases. The CDR3 has 14 residues. Germline V gene data show CDR1 as SGHRS and CDR2 as YFSETQ. V was clipped by 4 bases and J by 7 bases, with 17 bases between them. Here the CDR3 reads CASSLLRGQGGYTF. DNA of the CDR3: TGCGCCAGCAGCCTGCTACGGGGGCAAGGTGGCTACACCTTC.

The chain carries TRBV5-1 and TRBJ1-6, with 9 bases matching TRBD1. This CDR3 is built from 16 residues. Per germline, CDR1 SGHRS and CDR2 YFSETQ. The V and J ends lost 4 bases and 5 bases, in that order; junction bases with no gene match: 7. The CDR3 protein is CASSQQGANNNSPLHF. Written as DNA, the CDR3 is TGCGCCAGCAGCCAACAGGGGGCCAATAATAATTCACCCCTCCACTTT.

The table lists this clone with a count of one. The J gene is TRBJ2-5, the V gene TRBV30, with D unclear. The CDR3 covers 14 residues. Trimming left V 1 base short and J 1 base short, with 10 bases between. From germline, CDR1 is GTSNPN and CDR2 SVGIG (reference sequence). CDR3 bases: TGTGCCTGGAGTGCCCTGTCTAGCCAAGAGACCCAGTACTTC. Protein: CAWSALSSQETQYF.

V usage is TRBV28 and J usage is TRBJ2-3, with 13 bases aligning to TRBD2. Germline CDR1 MDHEN, CDR2 SYDVKM. This CDR3 spans 16 amino acids. J was trimmed by 6 bases and V by 3 bases; bases with no gene match: 6. DNA of the CDR3: TGTGCCAGCAGTTTGACTAGCGGGGGGAAAGGGGATACGCAGTATTTT. This encodes CASSLTSGGKGDTQYF.

The chain carries TRBV28 and TRBJ1-1, with D perhaps matching TRBD1 (5 bases). CDR3 length: 16 amino acids. Trimming shortened V by 6 bases and J by 0 bases, and 17 bases separated the two germline ends. The V gene's germline CDR1 is MDHEN and CDR2 SYDVKM. As DNA, the CDR3 is TGTGCCAGCAGCCCGTCTAGGGCAGGGTTGAACACTGAAGCTTTCTTT. Amino acids: CASSPSRAGLNTEAFF.

This chain links TRBV6-1 with TRBJ2-2, with D possibly being TRBD1 (6 bases). Looked up from germline, CDR1 is MNHNS and CDR2 is SASEGT. This CDR3 is built from 14 residues. Trimming removed 7 bases from V and 5 bases from J, with 14 bases in between. The CDR3 DNA reads as TGTGCCAGCAAACAGGGAAGACAAACCGGGGAGCTGTTTTTT. This gives the protein CASKQGRQTGELFF.

The chain links TRBV19 to TRBJ2-2; TRBD1 matches 11 bases. The length of the CDR3 is 14 residues. CDR1 LNHDA and CDR2 SQIVND come from the germline V gene (reference sequence). With 5 bases clipped from V and 4 bases from J, the junction kept 0 bases outside the gene matches. CDR3 DNA sequence: TGTGCCAGTAGTGGGACAGGGGGCACCGGGGAGCTGTTTTTT. Encoded protein: CASSGTGGTGELFF.

The J gene is TRBJ1-5, the V gene TRBV30; no definite D call. CDR1 is GTSNPN and CDR2 is SVGIG in the germline V gene (reference sequence). Deletions cut 6 bases from V and 0 bases from J, with 12 bases between. The CDR3 is 14 residues long. CDR3 sequence (DNA): TGTGCCTGCCTGGACGTTTCTAGCAATCAGCCCCAGCATTTT. The encoded protein is CACLDVSSNQPQHF.

This clone was detected once. The chain employs TRBV7-9 and TRBJ2-1; D might be TRBD2 (6 bases). V was trimmed by 0 bases and J by 7 bases, leaving 13 bases between them. The CDR3 is 15 residues long. Germline CDR1 reads SEHNR; CDR2 reads FQNEAQ (reference sequence). The CDR3 bases are TGTGCCAGCAGCTTAGCGGGAGGACTGGGGAATGAGCAGTTCTTC. Its protein product is CASSLAGGLGNEQFF.

The chain couples TRBV5-1 to TRBJ1-1, with 7 bases aligning to TRBD1. Unmatched junction bases numbered 14, after V lost 7 bases and J lost 5 bases. CDR3 length: 15 amino acids. In germline, CDR1 is SGHRS, CDR2 YFSETQ. The CDR3 sequence: CASSGTALVGTEAFF. The CDR3 DNA reads TGCGCCAGCTCAGGGACAGCTCTGGTAGGGACTGAAGCTTTCTTT.

The rearrangement links TRBV6-1 to TRBJ1-6; D gene unclear. V lost 7 bases to trimming and J lost 8 bases, with 6 bases between them. From germline, CDR1 is MNHNS and CDR2 SASEGT. This CDR3 region has 11 residues. As DNA, the CDR3 is TGTGCCAGCAAGACGGATTCACCCCTCCACTTT. Translated, it gives CASKTDSPLHF.

Notes on this clone: Other DNA sequences in this sample translate to the same CDR3. CDR3 residues: CASSSGVSSTDTQYF. CDR3 coding DNA: TGCGCCAGCAGCTCCGGTGTATCTAGCACAGATACGCAGTATTTT. J is TRBJ2-3 and V is TRBV5-1, with D unresolved. CDR1 and CDR2 (germline): SGHRS, YFSETQ. There are 15 residues in the CDR3. Trimming took 3 bases from V and 0 from J, leaving 11 bases between them.

The rearrangement links TRBV6-5 to TRBJ2-2, with 7 nucleotides matching TRBD1. V shed 3 bases and J 3 bases; nucleotides not matched to a gene: 7. CDR1 and CDR2 from the germline V gene are MNHEY and SVGAGI. CDR3 length: 16 residues. CDR3 residues: CASSYGGQKYTGELFF. The CDR3 coding sequence is TGTGCCAGCAGTTATGGGGGACAGAAGTACACCGGGGAGCTGTTTTTT.

The chain has TRBV5-4 and TRBJ2-2, with D perhaps TRBD1 (7 bases). The CDR3 spans 15 residues. From germline, CDR1 is SGHNT and CDR2 YYREEE (reference sequence). V was shortened by 7 bases and J by 3 bases, with 16 bases between the two germline ends. The CDR3: CASGGDRDYTGELFF. CDR3 bases: TGTGCCAGCGGCGGGGACAGAGACTACACCGGGGAGCTGTTTTTT.

This chain links TRBV6-6 with TRBJ1-2, with 7 bases fitting TRBD1. The trim removed 6 bases at V and 4 bases at J, leaving 11 bases unmatched. CDR1 MNHNY and CDR2 SVGAGI come from the germline V gene (reference sequence). The length of the CDR3 is 15 residues. CDR3 amino acids: CASSLGAGGIYGYTF. The DNA of the CDR3 is TGTGCCAGCAGCCTCGGGGCAGGGGGTATCTATGGCTACACCTTC.

The gene calls are TRBV30 and TRBJ1-2; D call uncertain. The CDR3 totals 13 residues. V shed 0 bases and J shed 6 bases, with 11 bases lying between them. CDR1 is GTSNPN, CDR2 SVGIG, per germline (reference sequence). In DNA form, the CDR3 reads TGTGCCTGGAGTGTCTCGTCGAGGGATGGCTACACCTTC. The encoded protein is CAWSVSSRDGYTF.

In DNA form, the CDR3 reads TGCGCCAGCAGCTTGGATGCTAGCGGGGACACAGATACGCAGTATTTT. This sequence encodes CASSLDASGDTDTQYF. V and J are TRBV5-1 and TRBJ2-3, with 9 bases lining up with TRBD2. The CDR3 sequence is 16 residues long. After removal of 0 bases from V and 2 bases from J, the junction contained 4 bases not matched to a gene. Germline values: CDR1 SGHRS, CDR2 YFSETQ. Looking up the rest from reference TRBV5-1 and TRBJ2-3 gives the full variable domain: KAGVTQTPRYLIKTRGQQVTLSCSPISGHRSVSWYQQTPGQGLQFLFEYFSETQRNKGNFPGRFSGRQFSNSRSEMNVSTLELGDSALYLCASSLDASGDTDTQYFGPGTRLTVL.

The chain is built from TRBV5-1 and TRBJ1-2; the D gene is possibly TRBD1 (5 bases). The germline gives CDR1 SGHRS, CDR2 YFSETQ. This CDR3 has 14 amino acids. V gave up 3 bases and J gave up 4 bases, with 13 bases separating them. The CDR3 DNA reads as TGCGCCAGCAGCTCTGTACAGGATAGCTATGGCTACACCTTC. It translates to CASSSVQDSYGYTF.

V and J are TRBV10-1 and TRBJ1-1; 7 nucleotides line up with TRBD1. The ends lost 2 bases at V and 11 bases at J; junction bases unmatched: 8. CDR1 and CDR2 (germline): WNHNN, SYGVQD (reference sequence). CDR3 length: 13 residues. This chain's CDR3 is CASSERTGRTAFF. In nucleotides, the CDR3 is TGCGCCAGCAGTGAGCGGACAGGTCGCACGGCTTTCTTT.

This clone appeared a single time. The rearrangement joins TRBV5-1 to TRBJ2-2, with D maybe TRBD1 (7 bases). In germline, CDR1 is SGHRS, CDR2 YFSETQ. The CDR3 consists of 13 residues. With 4 bases removed from V and 6 bases from J, the gap between germline ends came to 10 bases. The CDR3 DNA is TGCGCCAGCAGCCAGGGGGGACCCGGGGAGCTGTTTTTT. This sequence encodes CASSQGGPGELFF. The full variable domain, with the rest looked up from reference TRBV5-1 and TRBJ2-2, is KAGVTQTPRYLIKTRGQQVTLSCSPISGHRSVSWYQQTPGQGLQFLFEYFSETQRNKGNFPGRFSGRQFSNSRSEMNVSTLELGDSALYLCASSQGGPGELFFGEGSRLTVL.

V is TRBV7-9 and J is TRBJ2-7; D might be TRBD2 (6 bases). V was pared by 4 bases and J by 3 bases, with 16 bases between. Germline V gives CDR1 SEHNR, CDR2 FQNEAQ (reference sequence). The CDR3 is 15 amino acids. CDR3 residues: CASSSPSSGDYEQYF. CDR3 DNA: TGTGCCAGCAGCTCACCAAGTAGCGGCGACTACGAGCAGTACTTC.